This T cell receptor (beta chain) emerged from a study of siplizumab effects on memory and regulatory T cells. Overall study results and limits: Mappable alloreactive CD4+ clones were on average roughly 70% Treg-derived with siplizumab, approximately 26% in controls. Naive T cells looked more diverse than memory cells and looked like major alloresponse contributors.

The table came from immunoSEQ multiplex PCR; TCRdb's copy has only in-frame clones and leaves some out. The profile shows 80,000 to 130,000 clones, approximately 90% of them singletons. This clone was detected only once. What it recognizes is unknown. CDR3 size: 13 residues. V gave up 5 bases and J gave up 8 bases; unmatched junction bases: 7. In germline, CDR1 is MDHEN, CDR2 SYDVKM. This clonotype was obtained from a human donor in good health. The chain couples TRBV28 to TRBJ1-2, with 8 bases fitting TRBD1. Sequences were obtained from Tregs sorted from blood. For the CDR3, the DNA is TGTGCCAGCAGTAACAGGGGGGGGCAAGGCTACACCTTC. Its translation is CASSNRGGQGYTF.